The 16 T cell receptor beta chains below were found in one sample sequenced in a study of blood T cell repertoires in COVID-19. Clones were read by immunoSEQ multiplex PCR, and TCRdb kept only the in-frame ones, dropping some. The sample has 250,000 to 300,000 clones; about nine tenths are singletons. Source material: peripheral blood. The receptor set was obtained from a woman aged 30 to 39 with COVID-19, enrolled during active disease.

The chain has TRBV3-1 (or the pseudogene TRBV3-2) and TRBJ2-3, with D uncertain. CDR1 and CDR2 (germline): LGHDT, YNNKEL (reference sequence). Trimming removed 5 bases from V and 2 bases from J, with 11 bases in between. The CDR3 has 14 amino acids. CDR3 in amino acids: CASSYDLNTDTQYF. CDR3 coding DNA: TGTGCCAGCAGCTATGACTTAAACACAGATACGCAGTATTTT.

This chain joins TRBV19 and TRBJ1-1; 10 bases are shared with TRBD1. The CDR3 is 16 residues long. The V segment lost 4 bases and the J segment 6 bases; nucleotides outside the gene matches: 11. Per the germline V gene, CDR1 is LNHDA and CDR2 is SQIVND (reference sequence). CDR3 nucleotides: TGTGCCAGTAGTACTGGGTTGGGGACAGGGGTCCCTGAAGCTTTCTTT. Amino acids: CASSTGLGTGVPEAFF. The complete variable domain, with remaining parts taken from reference TRBV19 and TRBJ1-1, reads DGGITQSPKYLFRKEGQNVTLSCEQNLNHDAMYWYRQDPGQGLRLIYYSQIVNDFQKGDIAEGYSVSREKKESFPLTVTSAQKNPTAFYLCASSTGLGTGVPEAFFGQGTRLTVV.

The chain is built from TRBV5-1 and TRBJ2-3; 7 bases match TRBD2. The trim removed 4 bases at V and 2 bases at J, leaving 13 bases unmatched. In germline, CDR1 is SGHRS, CDR2 YFSETQ. This CDR3 has 17 amino acids. CDR3 in DNA: TGCGCCAGCAGCCCCGGACTAGGCTCGATGTTCACAGATACGCAGTATTTT. It encodes CASSPGLGSMFTDTQYF.

The gene calls are TRBV12-3 or TRBV12-4 and TRBJ1-2; possibly TRBD1 for D (5 bases). The CDR3 consists of 13 residues. V lost 7 bases, J lost 3 bases, and 12 bases lay in between. The CDR3 protein is CASTIGGDYGYTF. As DNA, the CDR3 is TGTGCCAGCACCATCGGGGGGGACTATGGCTACACCTTC.

The CDR3 coding sequence is TGTGCCAGCAGCTTAGCCCGAGGGTGGGGGCACTATGGCTACACCTTC. It is translated as CASSLARGWGHYGYTF. This chain joins TRBV7-2 and TRBJ1-2; tentatively, D is TRBD1 (6 bases). There are 16 residues in the CDR3. Germline CDR1 and CDR2: SGHTA and FQGNSA. V shed 0 bases and J shed 3 bases, with 14 bases lying between them.

The chain combines TRBV19 with TRBJ2-3; D call uncertain. The CDR3 spans 14 residues. Germline-derived CDR1 and CDR2 are LNHDA and SQIVND (reference sequence). The ends were cut back, 6 bases at V and 0 bases at J, with 10 bases in the middle. The CDR3, as DNA: TGTGCCAGTAGGGGCAGAACTAGCACAGATACGCAGTATTTT. Translated: CASRGRTSTDTQYF.

Of note for this clone: Other DNA sequences in this sample translate to the same CDR3. V gene TRBV12-3 or TRBV12-4 combines with J gene TRBJ1-1; D remains unclear. The CDR3 is 11 residues long. V was shortened by 6 bases and J by 2 bases, with 4 bases between the two germline ends. The CDR3 loop reads CASSQNTEAFF. The CDR3 DNA reads as TGTGCCAGCAGCCAAAACACTGAAGCTTTCTTT.

The CDR3 region is CASASGGAVAYEQYF. For the CDR3, the DNA is TGTGCCAGTGCATCAGGGGGCGCGGTGGCCTACGAGCAGTACTTC. This rearrangement joins TRBV19 to TRBJ2-7; TRBD1 matches 8 bases. The CDR3 covers 15 residues. Trimming removed 8 bases from V and 2 bases from J; junction bases left unmatched: 11. The germline V gene encodes CDR1 LNHDA and CDR2 SQIVND (reference sequence).

The genes are TRBV5-1 and TRBJ2-3, with D perhaps TRBD1 (5 bases). Germline CDR1 and CDR2: SGHRS and YFSETQ. The CDR3 is 13 residues long. Deletions cut 4 bases from V and 6 bases from J, with 12 bases between. The CDR3 coding sequence is TGCGCCAGCAGCGCGCAGGGCAGGGATACGCAGTATTTT. Translating gives CASSAQGRDTQYF. Full variable domain (remainder filled in from reference TRBV5-1 and TRBJ2-3): KAGVTQTPRYLIKTRGQQVTLSCSPISGHRSVSWYQQTPGQGLQFLFEYFSETQRNKGNFPGRFSGRQFSNSRSEMNVSTLELGDSALYLCASSAQGRDTQYFGPGTRLTVL.

The CDR3 loop reads CSARDRGRLYF. DNA of the CDR3: TGCAGTGCTAGGGACAGGGGGCGCTTGTACTTC. The chain joins TRBV20-1 to TRBJ2-7, with 11 bases that match TRBD1. V dropped 3 bases and J dropped 12; count of bases not matched to a gene: 4. Germline V gene data show CDR1 as DFQATT and CDR2 as SNEGSKA (reference sequence). The CDR3 is made up of 11 amino acids.

The J gene is TRBJ2-7, the V gene TRBV6-6, with D possibly TRBD1 on 6 matching bases. Germline CDR1 is MNHNY and CDR2 is SVGAGI (reference sequence). The CDR3 is 14 amino acids. V was trimmed by 6 bases and J by 2 bases, leaving 14 bases between them. The CDR3 nucleotides are TGTGCCAGCAGCCCAGGGGCCCGCCCCTACGAGCAGTACTTC. Its protein product is CASSPGARPYEQYF.

The J gene is TRBJ1-4, the V gene TRBV6-5, with a possible D match to TRBD1 (5 bases). The CDR3 is 14 amino acids. The V end lost 4 bases, the J end lost 0 bases, and 6 bases lay between the germline ends. CDR1 is MNHEY, CDR2 SVGAGI, per germline. CDR3 amino acids: CASSWGTTNEKLFF. As DNA, the CDR3 is TGTGCCAGCAGTTGGGGCACAACTAATGAAAAACTGTTTTTT.

The chain links TRBV7-2 to TRBJ2-7, with no clear D. Trimming stripped 1 base from V and 2 bases from J, with 12 bases between. The CDR3 is 15 amino acids. Per germline, CDR1 SGHTA and CDR2 FQGNSA. The CDR3 nucleotides read TGTGCCAGCAGCTTAGATCCCAGGTTAGCCTACGAGCAGTACTTC. The encoded protein is CASSLDPRLAYEQYF.

This clone was picked up one time. The chain carries TRBV5-1 and TRBJ1-2; 7 bases agree with TRBD1. Germline V CDR1 and CDR2: SGHRS, YFSETQ. V shed 4 bases, J shed 5 bases, and the junction held 8 bases outside the gene matches. This CDR3 has 14 amino acids. The CDR3 sequence: CASSEGGAQYGYTF. In nucleotides, the CDR3 is TGCGCCAGCAGCGAAGGGGGCGCTCAGTATGGCTACACCTTC.

The chain has TRBV4-1 and TRBJ1-4, with a possible D match to TRBD1 (5 bases). In germline, CDR1 is MGHRA, CDR2 YSYEKL. The CDR3 runs to 14 residues. With 4 bases removed from V and 6 bases from J, the gap between germline ends came to 12 bases. The CDR3 protein is CASSRDSPDEKLFF. CDR3 DNA: TGCGCCAGCAGCCGTGACAGCCCGGATGAAAAACTGTTTTTT.

The V and J genes are TRBV7-9 and TRBJ1-1; D gene ambiguous. V lost 0 bases, J lost 1 base, and 12 bases lay in between. This CDR3 contains 16 residues. Germline CDR1 SEHNR, CDR2 FQNEAQ (reference sequence). This CDR3 is CASSLASGGRNTEAFF. The CDR3 nucleotides are TGTGCCAGCAGCTTAGCTTCTGGCGGGAGGAACACTGAAGCTTTCTTT.